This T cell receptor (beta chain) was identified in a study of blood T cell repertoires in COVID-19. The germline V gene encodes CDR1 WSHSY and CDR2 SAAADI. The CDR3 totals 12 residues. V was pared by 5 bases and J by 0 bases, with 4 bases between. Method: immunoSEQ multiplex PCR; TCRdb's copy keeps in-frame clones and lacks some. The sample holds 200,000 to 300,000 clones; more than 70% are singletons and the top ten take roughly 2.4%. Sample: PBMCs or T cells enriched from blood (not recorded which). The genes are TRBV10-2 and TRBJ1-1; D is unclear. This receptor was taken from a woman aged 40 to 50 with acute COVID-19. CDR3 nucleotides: TGCGCCAGCAGTCAAATGAACACTGAAGCTTTCTTT. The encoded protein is CASSQMNTEAFF.